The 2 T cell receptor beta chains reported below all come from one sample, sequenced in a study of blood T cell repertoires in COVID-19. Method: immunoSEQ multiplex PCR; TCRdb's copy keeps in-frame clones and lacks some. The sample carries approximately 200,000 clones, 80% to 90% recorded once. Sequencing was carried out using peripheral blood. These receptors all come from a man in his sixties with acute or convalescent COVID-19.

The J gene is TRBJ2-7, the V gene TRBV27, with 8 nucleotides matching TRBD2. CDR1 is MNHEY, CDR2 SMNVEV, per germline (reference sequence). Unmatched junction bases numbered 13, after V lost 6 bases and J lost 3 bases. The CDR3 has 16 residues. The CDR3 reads CASSRYSGVGDYEQYF. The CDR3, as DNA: TGTGCCAGCAGCCGATATAGCGGGGTAGGAGACTACGAGCAGTACTTC.

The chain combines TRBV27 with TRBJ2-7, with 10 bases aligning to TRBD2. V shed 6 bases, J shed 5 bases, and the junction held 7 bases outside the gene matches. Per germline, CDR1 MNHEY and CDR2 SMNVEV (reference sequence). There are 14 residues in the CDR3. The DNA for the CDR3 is TGTGCCAGCAGACTAGCGGGAATTTTACACGAGCAGTACTTC. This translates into CASRLAGILHEQYF.